A single sample gave rise to the 3 T cell receptor beta chains below, sequenced in a study of blood T cell repertoires in COVID-19. Profiling relied on immunoSEQ multiplex PCR, and the TCRdb table lists in-frame clones only, not all of them. The data show about 210,000 clones, more than 70% seen once. Sequencing was performed on peripheral blood. Every receptor here comes from a middle-aged man with active or convalescent COVID-19.

This rearrangement joins TRBV9 to TRBJ2-1, with 8 bases lining up with TRBD1. Germline V lookup: CDR1 SGDLS, CDR2 YYNGEE. The CDR3 totals 15 residues. Trimming cost V 4 bases and J 3 bases; bases outside gene matches: 6. Here the CDR3 reads CASSTGTGVYNEQFF. The CDR3 bases are TGTGCCAGCAGCACGGGGACAGGAGTCTACAATGAGCAGTTCTTC.

The chain carries TRBV7-6 and TRBJ2-7; a possible D gene is TRBD2 (6 bases). V was trimmed by 5 bases and J by 3 bases, leaving 17 bases between them. Germline values: CDR1 SGHVS, CDR2 FNYEAQ. The CDR3 consists of 15 residues. CDR3 nucleotides: TGTGCCAGCAGCCAGAGCCCGGGACTCAACTACGAGCAGTACTTC. The encoded protein is CASSQSPGLNYEQYF.

In its sample, this clone was seen a few times. The V gene is TRBV2, the J gene TRBJ1-1; tentative D call: TRBD1 (6 bases). CDR1 is SNHLY and CDR2 is FYNNEI in the germline V gene. Trimming removed 4 bases at V and 5 bases at J, with 11 bases between. This CDR3 is built from 13 residues. In nucleotides, the CDR3 is TGTGCCAGCAGTGGACAGGCGAGAACTGAAGCTTTCTTT. This codes for CASSGQARTEAFF.